The rows below give T cell receptor beta chains drawn from one sample of a study of cytomegalovirus exposure and HLA in healthy donors. Profiling relied on immunoSEQ multiplex PCR, and the TCRdb table lists in-frame clones only, not all of them. This sample yields roughly 130,000 clones, of which 88% are seen a single time; approximately 1.5% belongs to the top ten. Sequenced sample: PBMCs. These TCRs come from a man between 25 and 39 years old in good health and CMV-seronegative. Both conserved end residues are part of each CDR3. D genes are given only for firm matches. Size values are once, few and many counts, or a class for expanded clones, and some rows have none.

size: NA; V: TRBV18; J: TRBJ2-7; D: NA; length: 13; CDR3: CASSPSGPYEQYF; DNA: TGTGCCAGCTCACCAAGTGGCCCCTACGAGCAGTACTTC
size: NA; V: TRBV21-1; J: TRBJ2-7; D: NA; length: 16; CDR3: CASSKGGVRPKYEQYF; DNA: TGTGCCAGCAGCAAGGGCGGGGTGCGACCTAAGTACGAGCAGTACTTC
size: NA; V: TRBV18; J: TRBJ2-2; D: TRBD1; length: 15; CDR3: CASSPGTENTGELFF; DNA: TGTGCCAGCTCACCAGGGACAGAGAACACCGGGGAGCTGTTTTTT
size: NA; V: TRBV11-2; J: TRBJ1-4; D: NA; length: 14; CDR3: CASSLIAGYEKLFF; DNA: TGTGCCAGCAGCTTAATCGCAGGGTACGAAAAACTGTTTTTT
size: NA; V: TRBV30; J: TRBJ1-4; D: NA; length: 14; CDR3: CAWSAQVNNEKLFF; DNA: TGTGCCTGGAGTGCCCAGGTGAATAATGAAAAACTGTTTTTT
size: NA; V: TRBV4-3; J: TRBJ1-4; D: NA; length: 18; CDR3: CASSQVVGGLATNEKLFF; DNA: TGCGCCAGCAGCCAAGTCGTGGGAGGATTGGCAACTAATGAAAAACTGTTTTTT
size: NA; V: TRBV7-3; J: TRBJ2-5; D: TRBD2; length: 14; CDR3: CASSRLGGQETQYF; DNA: TGTGCCAGCAGTCGCCTCGGGGGGCAAGAGACCCAGTACTTC
size: NA; V: TRBV6-5; J: TRBJ1-2; D: NA; length: 15; CDR3: CASSSPGLANYGYTF; DNA: TGTGCCAGCAGTTCCCCGGGACTGGCTAACTATGGCTACACCTTC
size: NA; V: TRBV10-3; J: TRBJ2-1; D: TRBD1; length: 17; CDR3: CAISGSQQGAPIVEQFF; DNA: TGTGCCATCAGTGGAAGCCAACAGGGGGCGCCCATAGTTGAGCAGTTCTTC
size: NA; V: TRBV4-1; J: TRBJ2-4; D: NA; length: 14; CDR3: CASREELAKNIQYF; DNA: TGCGCCAGCAGAGAAGAACTAGCCAAAAACATTCAGTACTTC
size: NA; V: TRBV11-2; J: TRBJ1-1; D: TRBD1; length: 15; CDR3: CASSFPGQGVLGAFF; DNA: TGTGCCAGCAGCTTTCCGGGACAGGGAGTCCTGGGAGCTTTCTTT
size: NA; V: TRBV9; J: TRBJ2-7; D: NA; length: 17; CDR3: CASSVLFLASEPYEQYF; DNA: TGTGCCAGCAGCGTGTTATTCCTAGCGAGTGAGCCCTACGAGCAGTACTTC
size: NA; V: TRBV7-2; J: TRBJ2-1; D: TRBD1; length: 14; CDR3: CASSARQGANEQFF; DNA: TGTGCCAGCAGCGCAAGACAGGGGGCGAATGAGCAGTTCTTC
size: NA; V: TRBV4-1; J: TRBJ1-3; D: NA; length: 12; CDR3: CASSQVRDTIYF; DNA: TGCGCCAGCAGCCAAGTAAGAGACACCATATATTTT
size: NA; V: TRBV19; J: TRBJ2-5; D: NA; length: 15; CDR3: CASSLAGRIQETQYF; DNA: TGTGCCAGTAGTCTGGCGGGGCGGATCCAAGAGACCCAGTACTTC
size: NA; V: TRBV19; J: TRBJ2-1; D: NA; length: 15; CDR3: CASSIGQSSYNEQFF; DNA: TGTGCCAGTAGTATTGGGCAGAGCTCCTACAATGAGCAGTTCTTC
size: NA; V: TRBV7-9; J: TRBJ1-1; D: NA; length: 12; CDR3: CATYEGDTEAFF; DNA: TGTGCCACCTACGAGGGAGATACTGAAGCTTTCTTT
size: NA; V: TRBV9; J: TRBJ2-7; D: NA; length: 14; CDR3: CASSVEIGTYEQYF; DNA: TGTGCCAGCAGCGTAGAAATCGGTACCTACGAGCAGTACTTC
size: NA; V: TRBV10-3; J: TRBJ2-3; D: TRBD2; length: 20; CDR3: CAISESYGSGNFSRTDTQYF; DNA: TGTGCCATCAGTGAGTCTTACGGTAGCGGGAATTTTTCCCGCACAGATACGCAGTATTTT
size: NA; V: TRBV19; J: TRBJ1-6; D: TRBD1; length: 16; CDR3: CASSIDPGDSNSPLHF; DNA: TGTGCCAGTAGTATAGACCCTGGGGACAGTAATTCACCCCTCCACTTT
size: NA; V: TRBV6-1; J: TRBJ1-1; D: NA; length: 13; CDR3: CASSPALQGSAFF; DNA: TGTGCCAGCAGTCCAGCCTTACAGGGCTCGGCTTTCTTT
size: NA; V: TRBV6-5; J: TRBJ2-7; D: NA; length: 14; CDR3: CASSYVGEFYEQYF; DNA: TGTGCCAGCAGTTACGTTGGGGAGTTCTACGAGCAGTACTTC
size: few; V: TRBV7-3; J: TRBJ2-1; D: TRBD2; length: 14; CDR3: CASSSSGRYNEQFF; DNA: TGTGCCAGCAGCTCTAGCGGGAGGTACAATGAGCAGTTCTTC
size: NA; V: TRBV18; J: TRBJ1-1; D: TRBD1; length: 17; CDR3: CASSPRRQGARPTEAFF; DNA: TGTGCCAGCTCACCAAGGCGGCAGGGGGCACGTCCCACTGAAGCTTTCTTT
size: once; V: TRBV7-2; J: TRBJ2-7; D: NA; length: 15; CDR3: CASSQRRVFLYEQYF; DNA: TGTGCCAGCAGCCAAAGGAGGGTTTTTCTCTACGAGCAGTACTTC
size: NA; V: TRBV7-6; J: TRBJ2-5; D: TRBD2; length: 15; CDR3: CASSLAGGPGETQYF; DNA: TGTGCCAGCAGCTTAGCGGGAGGGCCGGGGGAGACCCAGTACTTC
size: few; V: TRBV5-4; J: TRBJ1-3; D: TRBD1; length: 15; CDR3: CASSLGRGLGNTIYF; DNA: TGTGCCAGCAGCTTGGGCAGGGGGCTTGGAAACACCATATATTTT
size: once; V: TRBV6-5; J: TRBJ2-7; D: NA; length: 14; CDR3: CASSYQGSIYEQYF; DNA: TGTGCCAGCAGTTACCAGGGAAGTATCTACGAGCAGTACTTC
size: NA; V: TRBV5-1; J: TRBJ2-4; D: TRBD1; length: 14; CDR3: CASSSGTGVLIQYF; DNA: TGCGCCAGCAGCTCCGGGACAGGGGTTCTCATTCAGTACTTC
size: NA; V: TRBV5-1; J: TRBJ2-2; D: NA; length: 15; CDR3: CASSLTDQNTGELFF; DNA: TGCGCCAGCAGCTTGACAGACCAAAACACCGGGGAGCTGTTTTTT
size: NA; V: TRBV7-7; J: TRBJ2-3; D: TRBD1; length: 14; CDR3: CASSLTGGEDTQYF; DNA: TGTGCCAGCAGCTTGACAGGGGGGGAAGATACGCAGTATTTT
size: NA; V: TRBV15; J: TRBJ2-7; D: TRBD2; length: 15; CDR3: CATSRQLAGGYEQYF; DNA: TGTGCCACCAGCAGACAACTAGCGGGAGGCTACGAGCAGTACTTC
size: NA; V: TRBV7-2; J: TRBJ2-7; D: NA; length: 15; CDR3: CASSLLATLSYEQYF; DNA: TGTGCCAGCAGCTTATTAGCGACCCTTTCCTACGAGCAGTACTTC
size: NA; V: TRBV6-4; J: TRBJ2-3; D: TRBD2; length: 16; CDR3: CASSFTGTTSTDTQYF; DNA: TGTGCCAGCAGTTTCACCGGGACTACTAGCACAGATACGCAGTATTTT
size: NA; V: TRBV9; J: TRBJ2-1; D: NA; length: 12; CDR3: CASSDNRDEQFF; DNA: TGTGCCAGCAGCGACAACAGGGATGAGCAGTTCTTC
size: NA; V: TRBV27; J: TRBJ1-1; D: NA; length: 16; CDR3: CASSLEPPRPNTEAFF; DNA: TGTGCCAGCAGTTTAGAACCCCCTAGGCCGAACACTGAAGCTTTCTTT
size: NA; V: TRBV18; J: TRBJ1-1; D: TRBD1; length: 16; CDR3: CASSLSPDRANTEAFF; DNA: TGTGCCAGCTCACTATCCCCCGACAGGGCGAACACTGAAGCTTTCTTT